Listed below are T cell receptor beta chains from one sample, sequenced in a study of shared clonotypes between healthy human individuals. Only in-frame clones appear in the TCRdb table, and some are missing; sequencing was by immunoSEQ multiplex PCR. Among about 990,000 clones, about four fifths were seen once, and the ten largest hold around 0.6%. The sample taken for sequencing was memory CD4+ T cells from PBMCs. Receptors originate from a young man in good health. Some clones in this sample may be carry-over from other donors' samples. Both conserved end residues are part of each CDR3. The order of the fields is V gene, J gene, clone size, D gene, CDR3 protein, CDR3 DNA. A D gene is named only where the DNA matches it firmly. Where a row states a size, it is once, few, many or the class of an expanded clone; other rows omit it.

>TRBV11-3|TRBJ2-5|-|TRBD2
CASSSGTKAAQYF
TGTGCCAGCAGCTCCGGGACTAAGGCAGCCCAGTACTTC
>TRBV5-4|TRBJ1-1|-|-
CASSFKGYTEAFF
TGTGCCAGCAGCTTTAAGGGGTACACTGAAGCTTTCTTT
>TRBV2|TRBJ2-4|few|-
CASSEGTRGNKNIQYF
TGTGCCAGCAGTGAAGGGACTAGGGGGAACAAAAACATTCAGTACTTC
>TRBV7-8|TRBJ1-2|-|-
CASSIGTGLYGYTF
TGTGCCAGCAGCATCGGGACGGGACTATATGGCTACACCTTC
>TRBV5-6|TRBJ2-4|-|TRBD1
CASSRTGGLAKNIQYF
TGTGCCAGCAGTAGAACAGGGGGTCTGGCCAAAAACATTCAGTACTTC
>TRBV5-1|TRBJ1-1|once|-
CASSLMGGTGEAFF
TGCGCCAGCAGCTTGATGGGCGGGACCGGTGAAGCTTTCTTT
>TRBV5-4|TRBJ2-7|-|TRBD2
CASSIEPSGRAAQYF
TGTGCCAGCAGCATAGAGCCTAGCGGGAGGGCCGCGCAGTACTTC
>TRBV27|TRBJ1-5|-|TRBD1
CASSLWDRDPSQHF
TGTGCCAGCAGTTTATGGGACAGGGACCCGTCCCAGCATTTT
>TRBV6-6|TRBJ2-1|few|TRBD2
CASSTGTSGRNEQFF
TGTGCCAGCAGTACCGGGACTAGCGGGAGGAATGAGCAGTTCTTC
>TRBV7-8|TRBJ1-2|many|-
CASSLNRDGYGYTF
TGTGCCAGCAGCTTGAACCGGGACGGCTATGGCTACACCTTC
>TRBV19|TRBJ1-2|-|-
CASSKARGASSTYGYTF
TGTGCCAGTAGTAAGGCTCGGGGGGCCTCGAGTACCTATGGCTACACCTTC
>TRBV28|TRBJ2-5|-|TRBD2
CASSPGGARDQETQYF
TGTGCCAGCAGTCCCGGGGGGGCGAGAGATCAAGAGACCCAGTACTTC
>TRBV28|TRBJ2-1|few|-
CASSLIGTYNEQFF
TGTGCCAGCAGTTTGATAGGGACCTACAATGAGCAGTTCTTC
>TRBV5-8|TRBJ2-3|-|-
CASSLRQGTQYF
TGTGCCAGCAGCCTAAGACAAGGCACGCAGTATTTT
>TRBV7-9|TRBJ1-1|-|TRBD1
CASSPNRGEAFF
TGTGCCAGCAGCCCTAACAGGGGTGAAGCTTTCTTT
>TRBV7-8|TRBJ2-7|-|TRBD1
CASSLDGTGSYEQYF
TGTGCCAGCAGCTTGGACGGGACAGGGTCCTACGAGCAGTACTTC
>TRBV7-9|TRBJ1-1|-|TRBD1
CASSLGSGGLGTEAFF
TGTGCCAGCAGCTTAGGATCAGGGGGTCTGGGCACTGAAGCTTTCTTT
>TRBV28|TRBJ1-2|-|-
CASRDGGGSGYTF
TGTGCCAGCCGCGACGGGGGAGGATCTGGCTACACCTTC
>TRBV4-3|TRBJ1-2|-|-
CASSPLILDVYGYTF
TGCGCCAGCAGCCCCCTGATTTTGGACGTCTATGGCTACACCTTC
>TRBV28|TRBJ2-1|-|TRBD2
CASNGFSREGYEQFF
TGTGCCAGCAACGGTTTCAGCAGGGAGGGGTATGAGCAGTTCTTC
>TRBV28|TRBJ1-2|-|-
CAISNIYGYTF
TGTGCCATTTCGAACATATATGGCTACACCTTC
>TRBV6-1|TRBJ1-1|-|TRBD1
CASSTRTGNTEAFF
TGTGCCAGCAGTACCAGGACAGGGAACACTGAAGCTTTCTTT
>TRBV29-1|TRBJ2-3|once|-
CSVVWWTDTQYF
TGCAGCGTTGTTTGGTGGACAGATACGCAGTATTTT
>TRBV30|TRBJ2-3|once|-
CAWGIYSGTPKGTDTQYF
TGTGCCTGGGGGATTTACTCTGGGACACCAAAGGGCACAGATACGCAGTATTTT
>TRBV28|TRBJ1-4|-|TRBD1
CASIQGAYEKLFF
TGTGCCAGCATACAGGGGGCTTATGAAAAACTGTTTTTT
>TRBV7-6|TRBJ1-4|-|-
CASSLMGPGDEKLFF
TGTGCCAGCAGCTTGATGGGCCCCGGAGATGAAAAACTGTTTTTT
>TRBV18|TRBJ1-2|-|TRBD1
CARGTGDYGYTF
TGTGCCAGGGGAACAGGGGACTATGGCTACACCTTC
>TRBV14|TRBJ1-2|-|-
CASSQDSLGSGYTF
TGTGCCAGCAGCCAAGATTCGCTGGGTTCTGGCTACACCTTC
>TRBV4-1|TRBJ2-3|-|-
CASSPSPSTDTQYF
TGCGCCAGCAGCCCTAGCCCTTCCACAGATACGCAGTATTTT
>TRBV7-9|TRBJ2-7|-|TRBD1
CASSSTGAAEQYF
TGTGCCAGCAGCTCGACAGGGGCGGCCGAGCAGTACTTC
>TRBV5-1|TRBJ2-5|few|TRBD1
CASSKGTAEETQYF
TGCGCCAGCAGCAAAGGGACAGCCGAAGAGACCCAGTACTTC
>TRBV30|TRBJ1-2|-|-
CAWDQGVAANYGYTF
TGTGCCTGGGATCAAGGGGTTGCAGCTAACTATGGCTACACCTTC
>TRBV5-1|TRBJ2-2|few|-
CASSLDRPNTGELFF
TGCGCCAGCAGCTTGGACAGACCGAACACCGGGGAGCTGTTTTTT
>TRBV11-2|TRBJ2-7|-|-
CASSLGQGDDYEQYF
TGTGCCAGCAGCTTAGGGCAGGGAGACGACTACGAGCAGTACTTC
>TRBV4-3|TRBJ1-4|-|-
CASSQDWKEKLFF
TGCGCCAGCAGCCAAGATTGGAAGGAAAAACTGTTTTTT
>TRBV27|TRBJ1-4|-|-
CASSFYATNEKLFF
TGTGCCAGCAGTTTTTATGCAACTAATGAAAAACTGTTTTTT